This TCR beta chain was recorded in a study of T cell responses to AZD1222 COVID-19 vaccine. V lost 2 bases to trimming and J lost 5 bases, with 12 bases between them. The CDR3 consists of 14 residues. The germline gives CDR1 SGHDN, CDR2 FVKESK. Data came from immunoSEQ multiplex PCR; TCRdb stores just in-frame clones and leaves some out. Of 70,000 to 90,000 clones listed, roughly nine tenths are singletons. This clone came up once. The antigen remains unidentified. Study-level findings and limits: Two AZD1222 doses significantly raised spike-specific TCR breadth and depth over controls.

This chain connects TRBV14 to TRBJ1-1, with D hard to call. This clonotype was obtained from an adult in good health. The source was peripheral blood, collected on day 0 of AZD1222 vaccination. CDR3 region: CASSQTRSGTEAFF. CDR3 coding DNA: TGTGCCAGCAGCCAAACCCGGAGCGGGACTGAAGCTTTCTTT. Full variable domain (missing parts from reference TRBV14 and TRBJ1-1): EAGVTQFPSHSVIEKGQTVTLRCDPISGHDNLYWYRRVMGKEIKFLLHFVKESKQDESGMPNNRFLAERTGGTYSTLKVQPAELEDSGVYFCASSQTRSGTEAFFGQGTRLTVV.